This section outlines one T cell receptor beta chain sequence together with its context. The table came from immunoSEQ multiplex PCR; TCRdb's copy has only in-frame clones and leaves some out. The sample has tens of thousands of clones; more than 90% are singletons. V lost 5 bases, J lost 4 bases, and 11 bases lay in between. Germline loops: CDR1 MDHEN, CDR2 SYDVKM. This CDR3 has 14 amino acids. This sample is part of a study of T cell changes during pregnancy in multiple sclerosis. This specimen was peripheral blood, taken after pregnancy. The chain is built from TRBV28 and TRBJ1-4; D is undetermined. The origin of this receptor is a female donor in good health, enrolled as a control in a pregnancy study. The CDR3 loop is CASSPHQDNEKLFF. The CDR3 DNA reads TGTGCCAGCAGTCCCCATCAGGATAATGAAAAACTGTTTTTT.